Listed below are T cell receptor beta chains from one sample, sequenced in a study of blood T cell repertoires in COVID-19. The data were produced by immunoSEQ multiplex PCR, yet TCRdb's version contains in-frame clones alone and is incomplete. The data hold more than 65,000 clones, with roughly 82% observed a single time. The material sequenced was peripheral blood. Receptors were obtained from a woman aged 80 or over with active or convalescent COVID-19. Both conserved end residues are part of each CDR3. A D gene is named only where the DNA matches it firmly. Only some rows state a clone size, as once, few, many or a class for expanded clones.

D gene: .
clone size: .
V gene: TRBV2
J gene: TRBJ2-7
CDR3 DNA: TGTGCCAGCAGTGGCCCCCTGACGGGTCGCTACGAGCAGTACTTC
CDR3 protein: CASSGPLTGRYEQYF

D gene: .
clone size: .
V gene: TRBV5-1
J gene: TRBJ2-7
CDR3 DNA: TGCGCCAGCAGCGACCTGGGGCCCTACGAGCAGTACTTC
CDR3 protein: CASSDLGPYEQYF

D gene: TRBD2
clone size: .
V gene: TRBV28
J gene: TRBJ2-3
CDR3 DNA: TGTGCCAGCAGTTTCCAGCGGGGGTCAGATACGCAGTATTTT
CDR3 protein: CASSFQRGSDTQYF

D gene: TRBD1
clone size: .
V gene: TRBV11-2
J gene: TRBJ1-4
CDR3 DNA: TGTGCCAGCAGCTCGGGACAGGAACCCCGTAATGAAAAACTGTTTTTT
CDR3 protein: CASSSGQEPRNEKLFF

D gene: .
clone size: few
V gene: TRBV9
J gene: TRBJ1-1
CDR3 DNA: TGTGCCAGCAGCCCCGAGTCCAGGGACTCTTTGAACACTGAAGCTTTCTTT
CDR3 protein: CASSPESRDSLNTEAFF

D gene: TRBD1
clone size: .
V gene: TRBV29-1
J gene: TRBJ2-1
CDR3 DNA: TGCAGCTCAGGACGAGGGGGCTTTGAGCAGTTCTTC
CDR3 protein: CSSGRGGFEQFF

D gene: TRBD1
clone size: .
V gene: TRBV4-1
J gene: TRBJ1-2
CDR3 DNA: TGCGCCAGCAGCCAAGAGACAGGGCGTCGGGGGAGCTACACCTTC
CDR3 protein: CASSQETGRRGSYTF

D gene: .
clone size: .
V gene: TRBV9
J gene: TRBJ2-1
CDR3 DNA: TGTGCCAGCAGCCCTAGTCCGACTAATGAGCAGTTCTTC
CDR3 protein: CASSPSPTNEQFF

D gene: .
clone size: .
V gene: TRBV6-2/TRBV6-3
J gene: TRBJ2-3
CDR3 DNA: TGTGCCAGCAGTTACGGCAGCACAGATACGCAGTATTTT
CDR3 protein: CASSYGSTDTQYF

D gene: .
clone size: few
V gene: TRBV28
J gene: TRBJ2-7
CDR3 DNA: TGTGCCAGCAGTGCTCCTTCGGGTGGGGAGCAGTACTTC
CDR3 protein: CASSAPSGGEQYF

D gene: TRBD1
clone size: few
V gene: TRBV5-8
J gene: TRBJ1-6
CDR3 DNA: TGTGCCAGCAGCACGAGACAGGGGTCCTATAATTCACCCCTCCACTTT
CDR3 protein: CASSTRQGSYNSPLHF

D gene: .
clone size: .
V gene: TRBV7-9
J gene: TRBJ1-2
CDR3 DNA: TGTGCCAGCAGCTTTCTGGGAGCCAACTATGGCTACACCTTC
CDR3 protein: CASSFLGANYGYTF

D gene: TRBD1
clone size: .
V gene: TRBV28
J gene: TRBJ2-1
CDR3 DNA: TGTGCCAGCAGCGGGGACAGACAGCAGTTCTTC
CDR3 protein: CASSGDRQQFF

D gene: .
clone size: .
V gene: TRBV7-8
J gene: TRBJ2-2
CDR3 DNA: TGTGCCAGCAGCTTAGCCAGTCCCGGGGAGCTGTTTTTT
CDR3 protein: CASSLASPGELFF

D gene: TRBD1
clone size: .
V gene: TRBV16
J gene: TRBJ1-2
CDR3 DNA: TGTGCCAGCAGCTGGGACAGCCCTAACTATGGCTACACCTTC
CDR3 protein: CASSWDSPNYGYTF

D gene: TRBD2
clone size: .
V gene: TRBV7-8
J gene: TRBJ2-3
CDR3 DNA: TGTGCCAGCAGCTTAGGCTTGGGACTAGCGGGGGGCCGCGGGGATACGCAGTATTTT
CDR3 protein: CASSLGLGLAGGRGDTQYF

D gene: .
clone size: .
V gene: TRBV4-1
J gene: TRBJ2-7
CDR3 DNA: TGCGCCAGCAGCCAAGCTCCTAGCTACGAGCAGTACTTC
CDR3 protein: CASSQAPSYEQYF

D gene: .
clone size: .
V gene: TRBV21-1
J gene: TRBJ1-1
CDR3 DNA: TGTGCCAGCAGCAAGGGAGACCCCGGGCTAATGAACACTGAAGCTTTCTTT
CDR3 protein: CASSKGDPGLMNTEAFF

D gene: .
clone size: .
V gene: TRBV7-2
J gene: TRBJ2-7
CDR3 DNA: TGTGCCAGCAGCTTACAGGGCATTTCCTACGAGCAGTACTTC
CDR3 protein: CASSLQGISYEQYF

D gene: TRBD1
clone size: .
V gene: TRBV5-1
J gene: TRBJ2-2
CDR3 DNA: TGCGCCAGCAGCAGACTACAGGGGGCGGTCGGGGAGCTGTTTTTT
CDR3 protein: CASSRLQGAVGELFF

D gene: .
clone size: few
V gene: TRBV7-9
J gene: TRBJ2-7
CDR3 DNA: TGTGCCAGCAGCTTGTCCTTACAGGGCGGCGAGCAGTACTTC
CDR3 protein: CASSLSLQGGEQYF

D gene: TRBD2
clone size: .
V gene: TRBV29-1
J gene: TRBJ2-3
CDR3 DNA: TGCAGCGTTGAGCCAGCGGGGGGCCCCACAGATACGCAGTATTTT
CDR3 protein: CSVEPAGGPTDTQYF

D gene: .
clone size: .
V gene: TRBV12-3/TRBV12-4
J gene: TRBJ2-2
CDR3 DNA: TGTGCCTTACAAGGCAGGGGCACCGGGGAGCTGTTTTTT
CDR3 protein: CALQGRGTGELFF

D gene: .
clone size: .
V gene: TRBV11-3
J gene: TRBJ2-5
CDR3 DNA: TGTGCCAGCAGTCAGACATCCGGGGAGGAGACCCAGTACTTC
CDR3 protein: CASSQTSGEETQYF

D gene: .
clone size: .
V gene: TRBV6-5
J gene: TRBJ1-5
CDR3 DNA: TGTGCCAGCAGAGTTACGGTCTCCAATCAGCCCCAGCATTTT
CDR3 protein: CASRVTVSNQPQHF

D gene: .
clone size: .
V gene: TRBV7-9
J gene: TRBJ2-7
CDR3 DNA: TGTGCCAGCAGCTCTACTGACAGGATGTACGAGCAGTACTTC
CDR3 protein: CASSSTDRMYEQYF

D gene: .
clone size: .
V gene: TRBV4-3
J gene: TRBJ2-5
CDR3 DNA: TGCGCCAGCAGCCAAGATATGGGAGGAGAGACCCAGTACTTC
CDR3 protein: CASSQDMGGETQYF

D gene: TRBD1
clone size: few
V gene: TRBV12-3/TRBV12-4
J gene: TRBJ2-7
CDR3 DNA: TGTGCCAGCAGTCTCCGGGACAGCTACGAGCAGTACTTC
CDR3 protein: CASSLRDSYEQYF

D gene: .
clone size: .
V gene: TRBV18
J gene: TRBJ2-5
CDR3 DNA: TGTGCCAGCTCCGAGGAAAGTCGGGAGACCCAGTACTTC
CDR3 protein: CASSEESRETQYF

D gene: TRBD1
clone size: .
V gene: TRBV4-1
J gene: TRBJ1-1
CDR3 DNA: TGCGCCAGCAGCCCGACAGGGATTGTTGTTTTGAACACTGAAGCTTTCTTT
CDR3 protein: CASSPTGIVVLNTEAFF

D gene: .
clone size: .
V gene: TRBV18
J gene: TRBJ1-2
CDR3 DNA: TGTGCCAGCTCACCATCAGATGGACAGATAAACTATGGCTACACCTTC
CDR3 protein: CASSPSDGQINYGYTF

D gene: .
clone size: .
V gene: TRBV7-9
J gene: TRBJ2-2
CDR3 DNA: TGTGCCAGTCCTGGCCTTAACACCGGGGAGCTGTTTTTT
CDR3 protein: CASPGLNTGELFF

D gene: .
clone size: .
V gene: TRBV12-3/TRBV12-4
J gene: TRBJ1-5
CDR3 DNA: TGTGCCAGCAGTTTAGCCAGGGATCAGCCCCAGCATTTT
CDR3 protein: CASSLARDQPQHF

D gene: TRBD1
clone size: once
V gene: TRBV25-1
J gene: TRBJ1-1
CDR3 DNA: TGTGCCAGCAGCGACAGCGGACAGGGAAAAGCTTTCTTT
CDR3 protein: CASSDSGQGKAFF

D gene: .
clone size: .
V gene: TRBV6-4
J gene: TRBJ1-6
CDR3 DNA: TGTGCCAGCAGTGAATCGCAGTCAAATTCACCCCTCCACTTT
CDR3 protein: CASSESQSNSPLHF

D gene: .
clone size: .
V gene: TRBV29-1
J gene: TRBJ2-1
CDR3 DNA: TGCAGCGTTGACTATTTCAATGAGCAGTTCTTC
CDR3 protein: CSVDYFNEQFF

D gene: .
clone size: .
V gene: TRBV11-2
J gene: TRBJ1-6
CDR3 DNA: TGTGCCAGCAGCATCAGCAGGAATTCACCCCTCCACTTT
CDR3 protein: CASSISRNSPLHF

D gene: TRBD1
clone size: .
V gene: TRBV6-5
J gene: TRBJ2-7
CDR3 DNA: TGTGCCAGCAGTTGGACAGGGAATAACGAGCAGTACTTC
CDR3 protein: CASSWTGNNEQYF

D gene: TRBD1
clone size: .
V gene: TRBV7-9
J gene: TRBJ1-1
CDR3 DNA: TGTGCCAGCAGCTTGGACAGGGAAGCTGAAGCTTTCTTT
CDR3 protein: CASSLDREAEAFF

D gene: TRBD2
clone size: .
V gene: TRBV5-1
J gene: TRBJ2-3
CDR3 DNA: TGCGCCAGCGCTAGCGGCGTTAGCACAGATACGCAGTATTTT
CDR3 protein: CASASGVSTDTQYF

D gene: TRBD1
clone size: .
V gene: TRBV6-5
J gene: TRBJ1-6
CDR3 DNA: TGTGCCAGCAGTTACTCGGGACAGGGGGCAGTACCCCTCCACTTT
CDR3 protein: CASSYSGQGAVPLHF

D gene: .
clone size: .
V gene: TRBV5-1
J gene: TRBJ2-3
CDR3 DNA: TGCGCCAGCAGCTTCGACAGTCCAGATACGCAGTATTTT
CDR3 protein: CASSFDSPDTQYF

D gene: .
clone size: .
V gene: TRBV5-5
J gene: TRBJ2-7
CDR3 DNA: TGTGCCAGCACTACAGCTGAGGGGCGGAGGGACGAGCAGTACTTC
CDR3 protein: CASTTAEGRRDEQYF

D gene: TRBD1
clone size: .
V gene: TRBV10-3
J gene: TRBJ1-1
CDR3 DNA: TGTGCCATCAGTGCCGGACAGGGGACGGGGGCTGAAGCTTTCTTT
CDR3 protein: CAISAGQGTGAEAFF

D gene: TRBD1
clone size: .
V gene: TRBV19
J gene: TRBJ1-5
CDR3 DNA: TGTGCCAGTAGTGGAGAGAGACAGGGACCTTTTAGCAATCAGCCCCAGCATTTT
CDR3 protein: CASSGERQGPFSNQPQHF

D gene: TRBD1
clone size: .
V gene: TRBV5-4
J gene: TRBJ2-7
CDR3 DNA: TGTGCCAGCAGCCTTGGACAGGGTCGCAACGAGCAGTACTTC
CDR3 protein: CASSLGQGRNEQYF

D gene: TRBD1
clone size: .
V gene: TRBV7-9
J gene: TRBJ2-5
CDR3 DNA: TGTGCCAGCAGCCAAGGACAGGGTTTGTTCGAGACCCAGTACTTC
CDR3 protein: CASSQGQGLFETQYF

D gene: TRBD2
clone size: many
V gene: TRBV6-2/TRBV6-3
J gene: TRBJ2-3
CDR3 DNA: TGTGCCAGCAGTTACGACGCGGGGGGGCCAACAGATACGCAGTATTTT
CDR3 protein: CASSYDAGGPTDTQYF

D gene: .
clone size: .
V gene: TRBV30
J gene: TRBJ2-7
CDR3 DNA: TGTGCCGCCGCCGCCGGGGACTACGAGCAGTACTTC
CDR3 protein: CAAAAGDYEQYF

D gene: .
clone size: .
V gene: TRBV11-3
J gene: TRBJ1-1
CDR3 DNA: TGTGCCAGCAGCCGAGGGGGGAACACTGAAGCTTTCTTT
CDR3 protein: CASSRGGNTEAFF

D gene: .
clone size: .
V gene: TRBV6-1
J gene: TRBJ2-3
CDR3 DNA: TGTGCCAGCAGTGAAGGGACTTGGGCAGATACGCAGTATTTT
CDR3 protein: CASSEGTWADTQYF

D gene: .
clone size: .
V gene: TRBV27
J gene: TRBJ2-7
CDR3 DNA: TGTGCCAGCAGTTTATCAAGGGGGGCAGGGGGCTACGAGCAGTACTTC
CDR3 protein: CASSLSRGAGGYEQYF

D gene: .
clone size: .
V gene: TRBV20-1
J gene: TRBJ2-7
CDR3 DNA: TGCAGTGCTAGTCGGGAAGCCTACGAGCAGTACTTC
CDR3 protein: CSASREAYEQYF

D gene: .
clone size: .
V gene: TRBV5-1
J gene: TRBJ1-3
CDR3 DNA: TGCGCCAGCAGCTTGGCGGGAAACACCATATATTTT
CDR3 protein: CASSLAGNTIYF

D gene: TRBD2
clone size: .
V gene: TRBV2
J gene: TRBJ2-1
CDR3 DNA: TGTGCCAGCAGTGAAGTGCGACTAGCGGTCTACAATGAGCAGTTCTTC
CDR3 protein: CASSEVRLAVYNEQFF

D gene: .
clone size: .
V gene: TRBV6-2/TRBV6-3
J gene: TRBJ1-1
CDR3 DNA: TGTGCCAGCAGTTTTTCAGGGATTGGCTCTGAAGCTTTCTTT
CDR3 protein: CASSFSGIGSEAFF

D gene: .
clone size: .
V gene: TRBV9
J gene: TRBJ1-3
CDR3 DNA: TGTGCCAGCAGCGAACCGACAGATTCTGGAAACACCATATATTTT
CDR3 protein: CASSEPTDSGNTIYF

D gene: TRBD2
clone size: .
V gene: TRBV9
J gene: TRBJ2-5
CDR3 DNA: TGTGCCAGCAGCGTAGAAGTTAGCGGGGGCCAAGAGACCCAGTACTTC
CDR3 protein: CASSVEVSGGQETQYF

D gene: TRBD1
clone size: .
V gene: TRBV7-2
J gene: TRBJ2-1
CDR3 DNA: TGTGCCAGCAGCCCACCGGGACAGGCCTACAATGAGCAGTTCTTC
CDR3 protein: CASSPPGQAYNEQFF